A single T cell receptor (beta chain) is shown here with its context. Antigen specificity is unknown. As originally analysed: Out-of-frame sequences were removed, leaving 2 million or so distinct TCRbeta sequences. Here immunoSEQ multiplex PCR was the method, and the copy in TCRdb shows in-frame clones only, minus some. That table furnishes V, J and clone size, whereas the DNA furnished D and trimming. The sample yields 40,000 to 55,000 clones, roughly three quarters seen once. Single viable CD3+CD4+CD8-CD45RO+ cells were sorted as the memory CD4+ T cells. The germline CDR1 and CDR2 sequences are SGHDT and YYEEEE. The CDR3 has 14 amino acids. The ends were cut back, 3 bases at V and 1 base at J, with 10 bases in the middle. This sample is drawn from a study of memory CD4+ T cells and cytomegalovirus serostatus. Overall study: Healthy Belgian adult donors included under ten CMV-positive and some 24 CMV-negative people. The study, taken as a whole, reports: Suggested: most of the CMV-linked TCR signature lies in CD4+ memory cells. CD4+ memory repertoires contained about 40% of the roughly 150 reported CMV TCRbeta sequences.

V and J are TRBV5-6 and TRBJ1-1, with D possibly being TRBD1 (6 bases). The receptor's source is an adult in good health and CMV-seronegative. Sequences were obtained from memory CD4+ T cells from blood. CDR3 protein: CASSWGRGNTEAFF. The CDR3 coding sequence is TGTGCCAGCAGCTGGGGCAGGGGGAACACTGAAGCTTTCTTT.